These 31 T cell receptor beta chains were all obtained from the same sample, sequenced in a study of blood T cell repertoires in COVID-19. Sequenced by immunoSEQ multiplex PCR; TCRdb stores in-frame clones only, minus some. The repertoire consists of about 25,000 clones, with roughly 80% occurring once and the leading ten covering 45% to 55%. Sequenced: peripheral blood. The receptor set was obtained from a man aged 50 to 59 with active or convalescent COVID-19.

Only a few counts were recorded for this clone. The rearrangement uses TRBV2 and TRBJ2-7, with D maybe TRBD1 (6 bases). The CDR3 spans 15 residues. The V end lost 10 bases, the J end lost 3 bases, and 22 bases lay between the germline ends. Germline V lookup: CDR1 SNHLY, CDR2 FYNNEI. The CDR3 is CAMTLGGERDYEQYF. The CDR3 bases are TGTGCCATGACGTTAGGGGGTGAGAGGGACTACGAGCAGTACTTC.

J is TRBJ2-6 and V is TRBV6-5; tentatively, D is TRBD2 (6 bases). The CDR3 extends over 15 amino acids. The V gene's germline CDR1 is MNHEY and CDR2 SVGAGI. Trimming left V 7 bases short and J 0 bases short, with 10 bases between. In DNA, the CDR3 is TGTGCCAGCACGGGGACTGACTCTGGGGCCAACGTCCTGACTTTC. This sequence encodes CASTGTDSGANVLTF.

The chain combines TRBV5-1 with TRBJ1-4; 7 bases are a match to TRBD1. Unmatched junction bases numbered 8, after V lost 5 bases and J lost 4 bases. This CDR3 spans 15 amino acids. From germline, CDR1 is SGHRS and CDR2 YFSETQ. The CDR3 coding sequence is TGCGCCAGCAGAGGCCGGGACAGCCTTAATGAAAAACTGTTTTTT. Its translation is CASRGRDSLNEKLFF.

The chain links TRBV21-1 to TRBJ1-3; no DNA check was done on the table's D call, TRBD1. TRBV21-1 is a listed pseudogene. The CDR3 extends over 15 amino acids. The CDR3 reads CASSRQGWIGNTIYF. The CDR3 DNA reads as TGTGCCAGCAGCAGACAGGGATGGATTGGAAACACCATATATTTT.

The CDR3 nucleotides are TGCAGCGTTGAATGGGGCCATCAGCCCCAGCATTTT. Protein: CSVEWGHQPQHF. V usage is TRBV29-1 and J usage is TRBJ1-5; a possible D gene is TRBD1 (5 bases). The V end was cut by 2 bases, the J end by 5 bases, with 7 bases between. The CDR3 has 12 amino acids. CDR1 and CDR2 from the germline V gene are SQVTM and ANQGSEA.

As to this clone: An end of the junction does not agree with germline; a read error may underlie this. This chain uses TRBV19 with TRBJ2-7; D may be TRBD1 (7 bases). The length of the CDR3 is 13 residues. CDR1 and CDR2 (germline): LNHDA, SQIVND (reference sequence). The CDR3 nucleotides are TGTGCCAGTAGTAATCTCTTGGGAGGACAGGCCGTCTTC. Translated, it gives CASSNLLGGQAVF.

This chain links TRBV18 with TRBJ1-2; 7 bases line up with TRBD1. The CDR3 is made up of 17 amino acids. Germline lookup yields CDR1 KGHSH and CDR2 LQKENI. The J segment lost 4 bases and the V segment lost 1 base, leaving 12 bases of the junction unmatched. The CDR3 sequence: CASSPRETGLYSYGYTF. CDR3 coding DNA: TGTGCCAGCTCACCACGCGAGACAGGGTTATATTCCTATGGCTACACCTTC.

This rearrangement joins TRBV4-2 to TRBJ2-7; 8 bases map to TRBD2. Germline-derived CDR1 and CDR2 are LGHNA and YNFKEQ. This CDR3 has 15 residues. V lost 0 bases and J lost 0; bases outside the gene matches: 1. In DNA form, the CDR3 reads TGTGCCAGCAGCCAAGAGGGGACTAGCTCCTACGAGCAGTACTTC. This encodes CASSQEGTSSYEQYF.

The chain employs TRBV7-2 and TRBJ2-2; possible D gene TRBD2, 5 bases. The germline gives CDR1 SGHTA, CDR2 FQGNSA. CDR3 length: 14 amino acids. With 5 bases removed from V and 0 bases from J, the gap between germline ends came to 7 bases. Here the CDR3 DNA reads TGTGCCAGCAGCCGGGGAGCGAACACCGGGGAGCTGTTTTTT. It codes for CASSRGANTGELFF.

The gene calls are TRBV18 and TRBJ1-2; the D gene is possibly TRBD1 (6 bases). Germline V CDR1 and CDR2: KGHSH, LQKENI. CDR3 length equals 14 residues. The V end lost 5 bases, the J end lost 5 bases, and 15 bases lay between the germline ends. DNA for the CDR3: TGTGCCAGCTCAGTCTCAGGGGCGTGGTATGGCTACACCTTC. The encoded protein is CASSVSGAWYGYTF.

The gene calls are TRBV12-3 or TRBV12-4 and TRBJ1-2; unclear D gene. The CDR3 sequence is 13 residues long. V dropped 2 bases and J dropped 5 bases, with 9 bases sitting between them. The DNA for the CDR3 is TGTGCCAGCAGTTTACGGGGAACTTATGGCTACACCTTC. Its protein product is CASSLRGTYGYTF.

The chain joins TRBV15 to TRBJ2-1, with a possible D match to TRBD2 (6 bases). Germline lookup yields CDR1 LNHNV and CDR2 YYDKDF (reference sequence). CDR3 length: 15 residues. V lost 1 base to trimming and J lost 5 bases, with 12 bases between them. CDR3 loop: CATSRGVGGDNEQFF. The CDR3 DNA follows: TGTGCCACCAGCAGAGGGGTCGGGGGTGACAATGAGCAGTTCTTC.

The chain joins TRBV24-1 to TRBJ2-2, with D hard to call. Germline CDR1 reads KGHDR; CDR2 reads SFDVKD. Trimming stripped 0 bases from V and 3 bases from J, with 10 bases between. This CDR3 contains 16 residues. The CDR3, as DNA: TGTGCCACCAGTGATTTGCTTAAGTCAGACACCGGGGAGCTGTTTTTT. Translation: CATSDLLKSDTGELFF.

This clone turned up a few times. The chain links TRBV24-1 to TRBJ2-2, with TRBD1 identical over 8 bases. This CDR3 spans 17 amino acids. The J segment lost 5 bases and the V segment lost 2 bases, leaving 9 bases of the junction unmatched. Germline lookup yields CDR1 KGHDR and CDR2 SFDVKD. The CDR3 spells CATSDYGQGGNTGELFF. The CDR3 bases are TGTGCCACCAGTGATTATGGACAGGGAGGAAATACCGGGGAGCTGTTTTTT.

The rearrangement links TRBV20-1 to TRBJ2-7; 8 bases are shared with TRBD2. Germline values: CDR1 DFQATT, CDR2 SNEGSKA (reference sequence). This CDR3 has 16 residues. Trimming at V came to 5 bases and at J to 4 bases, leaving 16 bases not matched to a gene. CDR3 in DNA: TGCAGTGCTCGTGGAGATTTCGCGGGGGGAGATTACGAGCAGTACTTC. Translation: CSARGDFAGGDYEQYF.

The rearrangement uses TRBV6-5 and TRBJ1-1; perhaps TRBD1 as D (6 bases). The length of the CDR3 is 15 residues. V lost 5 bases, J lost 6 bases, and 19 bases lay in between. Germline V lookup: CDR1 MNHEY, CDR2 SVGAGI. The CDR3 loop reads CASSTGHGLGPEAFF. The DNA of the CDR3 is TGTGCCAGCAGTACGGGACATGGACTTGGCCCTGAAGCTTTCTTT.

The chain uses TRBV12-5 and TRBJ1-4, with a tentative D call TRBD1 (5 bases). The CDR3 consists of 18 residues. The V end was cut by 2 bases, the J end by 4 bases, with 20 bases between. Looked up from germline, CDR1 is LGHNT and CDR2 is FRNRAP. The CDR3 bases are TGTGCTAGTGGTTTGACCACCCTTCCAGGGCGACTTAATGAAAAACTGTTTTTT. Translation: CASGLTTLPGRLNEKLFF.

The chain joins TRBV4-1 to TRBJ2-1; D not certain. This CDR3 comprises 15 residues. Germline assignment: CDR1 MGHRA and CDR2 YSYEKL. V was shortened by 6 bases and J by 3 bases, with 15 bases between the two germline ends. DNA of the CDR3: TGCGCCAGCAGACAGTTTCAACTCCACTACAATGAGCAGTTCTTC. It is translated as CASRQFQLHYNEQFF.

The genes are TRBV7-8 and TRBJ2-1, with D possibly matching TRBD1 (6 bases). The ends were cut back, 1 base at V and 3 bases at J, with 19 bases in the middle. Germline CDR1 and CDR2: SGHVS and FQNEAQ. The CDR3 extends over 18 amino acids. CDR3 DNA sequence: TGTGCCAGCAGCTTAGTGGGGGCCGCTAGAACACTCTACAATGAGCAGTTCTTC. Translating it yields CASSLVGAARTLYNEQFF.

This chain links TRBV7-3 with TRBJ2-1, with TRBD2 identical over 8 bases. Germline V gene data show CDR1 as SGHTA and CDR2 as FQGTGA. The junction had 8 bases not matched to a gene; V was cut back by 6 bases and J by 4 bases. This CDR3 comprises 15 residues. CDR3 bases: TGTGCCAGCAGTTTCAGCGGGGGACCTTACAATGAGCAGTTCTTC. Protein sequence: CASSFSGGPYNEQFF.

The V and J genes are TRBV28 and TRBJ2-5, with D tentatively TRBD1 (6 bases). Germline V gene sequence: CDR1 MDHEN, CDR2 SYDVKM. The CDR3 is 14 residues long. V lost 6 bases and J 5 bases, leaving 16 bases between the germline ends. CDR3 protein: CASRRRQAGETQYF. CDR3 bases: TGTGCCAGCAGGCGACGACAGGCCGGGGAGACCCAGTACTTC.

The gene calls are TRBV5-4 and TRBJ1-5; weak D call: TRBD1 (5 bases). The germline V gene has CDR1 SGHNT and CDR2 YYREEE (reference sequence). The CDR3 extends over 14 amino acids. V dropped 2 bases and J dropped 5 bases, with 11 bases sitting between them. Here the CDR3 reads CASSLQPQDQPQHF. The DNA for the CDR3 is TGTGCCAGCAGCTTACAACCACAGGATCAGCCCCAGCATTTT.

The chain couples TRBV24-1 to TRBJ1-1, with 9 bases aligning to TRBD1. V gave up 7 bases and J gave up 2 bases; unmatched junction bases: 13. CDR3 length: 17 residues. Germline V gene sequence: CDR1 KGHDR, CDR2 SFDVKD. The CDR3, as DNA: TGTGCCACCAGGGGGACAGGGAGTGAAGCTAGTAACACTGAAGCTTTCTTT. Its protein product is CATRGTGSEASNTEAFF.

The chain has TRBV2 and TRBJ2-5; TRBD1 matches at 8 bases. The CDR3 is 14 residues long. Looked up from germline, CDR1 is SNHLY and CDR2 is FYNNEI. Trimming cost V 6 bases and J 4 bases; bases outside gene matches: 7. As DNA, the CDR3 is TGTGCCAGCAGGCAGACAGGGGTTATAGAGACCCAGTACTTC. It is translated as CASRQTGVIETQYF.

The chain links TRBV20-1 to TRBJ1-1; D might be TRBD1 (6 bases). The CDR3 contains 14 residues. In germline, CDR1 is DFQATT, CDR2 SNEGSKA (reference sequence). Trimming took off 3 bases at V and 4 bases at J, with 15 bases between the two ends. The CDR3 region has the DNA TGCAGTGCTAGTCGAGGGGGGGGCGGCACTGAAGCTTTCTTT. Protein: CSASRGGGGTEAFF.

The rearrangement uses TRBV5-4 and TRBJ2-7; possible D gene TRBD2, 6 bases. The length of the CDR3 is 15 residues. V was clipped by 0 bases and J by 4 bases, with 14 bases between them. Germline CDR1 reads SGHNT; CDR2 reads YYREEE (reference sequence). The DNA of the CDR3 is TGTGCCAGCAGCTTGGACGGACGGGGAGGTTACGAGCAGTACTTC. This gives the protein CASSLDGRGGYEQYF. Filled out from reference TRBV5-4 and TRBJ2-7, the complete variable domain reads ETGVTQSPTHLIKTRGQQVTLRCSSQSGHNTVSWYQQALGQGPQFIFQYYREEENGRGNFPPRFSGLQFPNYSSELNVNALELDDSALYLCASSLDGRGGYEQYFGPGTRLTVT.

The CDR3 region has the DNA TGTGCCAGCAGCCTAAGCATGACCCGCGGTGTGAAACTGTTTTTT. Amino acid sequence: CASSLSMTRGVKLFF. The chain is built from TRBV28 and TRBJ1-4; D is unresolved. The germline V and J ends were trimmed by 6 bases and 11 bases, with 22 bases remaining between them. CDR1 and CDR2 (germline): MDHEN, SYDVKM. The CDR3 length is 15 residues.

The rearrangement joins TRBV7-9 to TRBJ1-2; D is perhaps TRBD1 (5 bases). This CDR3 is 15 amino acids long. CDR1 is SEHNR, CDR2 FQNEAQ, per germline (reference sequence). V lost 1 base and J lost 7, with 16 bases in between. The CDR3 is CASSLGAGPPFGYTF. Written as DNA, the CDR3 is TGTGCCAGCAGCTTAGGAGCGGGGCCCCCTTTTGGCTACACCTTC. Full variable domain (rest looked up from reference TRBV7-9 and TRBJ1-2): DTGVSQNPRHKITKRGQNVTFRCDPISEHNRLYWYRQTLGQGPEFLTYFQNEAQLEKSRLLSDRFSAERPKGSFSTLEIQRTEQGDSAMYLCASSLGAGPPFGYTFGSGTRLTVV.

The DNA for the CDR3 is TGCAGCTATCGACAGGGGGCGTTTAGCGAGCAGTACTTC. Its translation: CSYRQGAFSEQYF. The chain links TRBV29-1 to TRBJ2-7; 10 bases match TRBD1. The CDR3 is 13 amino acids. V shed 8 bases, J shed 6 bases, and the junction held 10 bases outside the gene matches. Germline loops: CDR1 SQVTM, CDR2 ANQGSEA.

The chain combines TRBV10-3 with TRBJ2-1, with 13 bases matching TRBD2. CDR3 length equals 15 residues. Germline trimming cut 8 bases from V and 7 bases from J; bases unmatched to any gene: 8. Germline CDR1 ENHRY, CDR2 SYGVKD. CDR3 nucleotide sequence: TGTGCCATCCGGACTAGCGGGAGAGGTGGGAATGAGCAGTTCTTC. Protein product: CAIRTSGRGGNEQFF.

The chain links TRBV2 to TRBJ1-3; 7 nucleotides line up with TRBD1. CDR3 length equals 15 residues. CDR1 SNHLY and CDR2 FYNNEI come from the germline V gene. V lost 6 bases, J lost 3 bases, and 8 bases stayed unmatched. For the CDR3, the DNA is TGTGCCAGCAGCCTGACAGGGTTAGGTGGAAACACCATATATTTT. The encoded protein is CASSLTGLGGNTIYF.